This TCR beta chain was observed in a study of post-analysis software for immune sequencing data. Whole-study context: Relapsing-remitting, secondary progressive and progressive-relapsing courses of multiple sclerosis were included. Whole-study findings and limits: The normalized Chao1 diversity of multiple sclerosis patients was significantly lower than that of controls. The study found TRBV5-6, TRBV5-1 and TRBV20-1 among four to six TRBV segments more frequent in patients than controls.

Carried by the TCR beta cDNA libraries were unique molecular identifiers. TCRdb redid the calling of the PCR reads with MiXCR, one entry per CDR3 protein. The sample shows 750,000 to 950,000 distinct CDR3 sequences, around 53% of them seen only once. From germline, CDR1 is SEHNR and CDR2 FQNEAQ (reference sequence). The V end was cut by 1 base, the J end by 1 base, with 4 bases between. This CDR3 is built from 13 residues. Of note for this clonotype: The antigen remains unidentified.

This receptor was obtained from a girl between 5 and 17 years old with multiple sclerosis. The J gene is TRBJ2-5, the V gene TRBV7-9; no clear D gene. Sequenced: blood. The CDR3 sequence is CASSLDPQETQYF. As DNA, the CDR3 is TGTGCCAGCAGCTTAGACCCCCAAGAGACCCAGTACTTC.